Presented here are 22 T cell receptor beta chains from one specimen sequenced in a study of Ad26.COV2.S vaccination and SARS-CoV-2 variants. Treatment noted: 15 to 20 received Ad26.COV2.S at low or high dose, single or two shots; about 5 received placebo; per-sample allocation not given. Sampling happened 63 days after the first vaccine or placebo injection. Assay used: immunoSEQ multiplex PCR; TCRdb lists only in-frame clones, some missing. The data hold around 340,000 clones, with 75% to 90% observed a single time. Source: peripheral blood, taken in a trial of Ad26.COV2.S vaccine versus placebo. The receptors here all came from a person aged 18-65 years who received the Ad26.COV2.S COVID-19 vaccine or a placebo.

V usage is TRBV30 and J usage is TRBJ1-1, with 7 bases identical to TRBD1. The CDR3 loop spans 14 amino acids. With 5 bases clipped from V and 1 base from J, the junction kept 7 bases outside the gene matches. Germline values: CDR1 GTSNPN, CDR2 SVGIG (reference sequence). This CDR3 is CAWGGGAWNTEAFF. The CDR3 bases are TGTGCCTGGGGAGGGGGCGCCTGGAACACTGAAGCTTTCTTT.

J is TRBJ1-5 and V is TRBV21-1; TRBD1, the D gene given by the table, was not confirmed from the DNA. TRBV21-1 constitutes a pseudogene. The length of the CDR3 is 18 residues. The CDR3, as DNA: TGTGCCAGCAGCACAGGAATAAGGCGGACAGGGGTTAGTCAGCCCCAGCATTTT. This translates into CASSTGIRRTGVSQPQHF.

This chain links TRBV20-1 with TRBJ1-5; no clear D gene. Trimming shortened V by 3 bases and J by 0 bases, and 9 bases separated the two germline ends. Looked up from germline, CDR1 is DFQATT and CDR2 is SNEGSKA (reference sequence). The CDR3 covers 14 residues. In nucleotides, the CDR3 is TGCAGTGCTAGTTTGGAAGGTAGCAATCAGCCCCAGCATTTT. Its protein product is CSASLEGSNQPQHF.

The J gene is TRBJ2-5, the V gene TRBV2; D unresolved. Germline CDR1 is SNHLY and CDR2 is FYNNEI. CDR3 length: 12 amino acids. The V gene lost 6 bases and the J gene lost 5 bases, with 10 bases spanning the gap. This CDR3 is CASSGSQETQYF. The CDR3 DNA reads TGTGCCAGCAGCGGCTCACAGGAGACCCAGTACTTC.

This clone was seen only once. The chain has TRBV7-2 and TRBJ2-5, with D uncertain. Trimming took 7 bases from V and 3 from J, leaving 18 bases between them. The germline V gene encodes CDR1 SGHTA and CDR2 FQGNSA. This CDR3 is 15 amino acids long. The CDR3 DNA follows: TGTGCCAGCACCCTCCCCGGTCTGGCGGAAGAGACCCAGTACTTC. This codes for CASTLPGLAEETQYF. Combining the CDR3 with reference TRBV7-2 and TRBJ2-5 gives the whole variable domain GAGVSQSPSNKVTEKGKDVELRCDPISGHTALYWYRQSLGQGLEFLIYFQGNSAPDKSGLPSDRFSAERTGGSVSTLTIQRTQQEDSAVYLCASTLPGLAEETQYFGPGTRLLVL.

CDR3 sequence reads: CASSQEGRGSYNEQFF. CDR3 coding DNA: TGTGCCAGCAGCCAAGAGGGGAGGGGCTCCTACAATGAGCAGTTCTTC. The V and J genes are TRBV3-1 (or the pseudogene TRBV3-2) and TRBJ2-1, with 7 positions matching TRBD2. CDR3 length: 16 residues. Per germline, CDR1 LGHDT and CDR2 YNNKEL (reference sequence). V dropped 0 bases and J dropped 0; count of bases not matched to a gene: 2.

The chain couples TRBV6-1 to TRBJ1-4; D perhaps matches TRBD1 (5 bases). Trimming took off 2 bases at V and 5 bases at J, with 12 bases between the two ends. This CDR3 is 15 amino acids long. Germline V gene sequence: CDR1 MNHNS, CDR2 SASEGT. Here the CDR3 reads CASSEPGRVNEKLFF. The CDR3 DNA follows: TGTGCCAGCAGTGAACCGGGACGTGTAAATGAAAAACTGTTTTTT.

With respect to this clone: This same CDR3 is encoded by further DNA sequences in the sample. The J gene is TRBJ2-5, the V gene TRBV4-1, with TRBD2 identical over 11 bases. After removal of 1 base from V and 4 bases from J, the junction contained 8 bases not matched to a gene. Germline V lookup: CDR1 MGHRA, CDR2 YSYEKL. The CDR3 is 17 residues long. The CDR3 DNA follows: TGCGCCAGCAGCCAAGGGTCCCTAGCGGGGGGCTTAGAGACCCAGTACTTC. Its translation: CASSQGSLAGGLETQYF.

Of note for this clone: Within the sample, other DNA sequences also encode this same CDR3. This chain uses TRBV9 with TRBJ2-2; the D is unclear. The V end lost 3 bases, the J end lost 2 bases, and 2 bases lay between the germline ends. Germline CDR1 is SGDLS and CDR2 is YYNGEE. The CDR3 runs to 12 residues. CDR3 in amino acids: CASSENTGELFF. CDR3 DNA sequence: TGTGCCAGCAGCGAAAACACCGGGGAGCTGTTTTTT. The variable domain in full, with the rest retrieved from reference TRBV9 and TRBJ2-2, is DSGVTQTPKHLITATGQRVTLRCSPRSGDLSVYWYQQSLDQGLQFLIQYYNGEERAKGNILERFSAQQFPDLHSELNLSSLELGDSALYFCASSENTGELFFGEGSRLTVL.

DNA of the CDR3: TGTGCCACCGGTATTACAGGATTGGGTACGCAGTATTTT. Translating gives CATGITGLGTQYF. V and J are TRBV24-1 and TRBJ2-3, with D possibly being TRBD1 (5 bases). Germline V gene sequence: CDR1 KGHDR, CDR2 SFDVKD. The CDR3 totals 13 residues. Deletions cut 9 bases from V and 8 bases from J, with 17 bases between.

The chain joins TRBV27 to TRBJ2-1, with 10 nucleotides matching TRBD2. Germline CDR1 and CDR2: MNHEY and SMNVEV (reference sequence). V lost 2 bases to trimming and J lost 5 bases; unmatched junction nucleotides: 6. The CDR3 length is 16 residues. The CDR3 region is CASSLVAGGGHNEQFF. The CDR3 DNA reads TGTGCCAGCAGTTTAGTAGCGGGAGGAGGGCACAATGAGCAGTTCTTC.

The chain uses TRBV5-6 and TRBJ2-6; D unresolved. There are 15 residues in the CDR3. The V end lost 1 base, the J end lost 0 bases, and 5 bases lay between the germline ends. In germline, CDR1 is SGHDT, CDR2 YYEEEE. This CDR3 reads CASSLYGSGANVLTF. DNA of the CDR3: TGTGCCAGCAGCTTGTATGGCTCTGGGGCCAACGTCCTGACTTTC. Full variable domain (missing parts from reference TRBV5-6 and TRBJ2-6): DAGVTQSPTHLIKTRGQQVTLRCSPKSGHDTVSWYQQALGQGPQFIFQYYEEEERQRGNFPDRFSGHQFPNYSSELNVNALLLGDSALYLCASSLYGSGANVLTFGAGSRLTVL.

This clone occurred a few times. The CDR3 nucleotides read TGTGCCAGCACTGGAGGCCAAGGAACAGATACGCAGTATTTT. It encodes CASTGGQGTDTQYF. The rearrangement links TRBV2 to TRBJ2-3; perhaps TRBD2 as D (5 bases). There are 14 residues in the CDR3. The germline V gene has CDR1 SNHLY and CDR2 FYNNEI. Trimming cost V 7 bases and J 3 bases, with 14 bases left between them.

The gene calls are TRBV7-9 and TRBJ2-3, with D maybe TRBD1 (6 bases). Trimming left V 5 bases short and J 1 base short, with 13 bases between. CDR3 size: 15 residues. CDR1 SEHNR and CDR2 FQNEAQ come from the germline V gene (reference sequence). The CDR3 loop reads CASSPLRQGTDTQYF. The DNA for the CDR3 is TGTGCCAGCAGCCCCCTGAGACAGGGCACAGATACGCAGTATTTT.

The CDR3 spells CASSQRTGFGTDTQYF. CDR3 DNA: TGTGCCAGCAGCCAAAGGACAGGGTTTGGGACAGATACGCAGTATTTT. The V gene is TRBV3-1 (or the pseudogene TRBV3-2), the J gene TRBJ2-3; 8 nucleotides match TRBD1. The CDR3 length is 16 residues. Germline values: CDR1 LGHDT, CDR2 YNNKEL (reference sequence). V lost 2 bases to trimming and J lost 3 bases; unmatched junction nucleotides: 7.

The chain couples TRBV18 to TRBJ2-3; no clear D. The V end lost 0 bases, the J end lost 7 bases, and 8 bases lay between the germline ends. Germline V lookup: CDR1 KGHSH, CDR2 LQKENI. The length of the CDR3 is 13 residues. CDR3 sequence (DNA): TGTGCCAGCTCACCACCGTCCTCGAATACGCAGTATTTT. This codes for CASSPPSSNTQYF.

The V gene is TRBV9, the J gene TRBJ2-1, with TRBD2 matching 11 bases. This CDR3 region has 16 residues. The trim removed 0 bases at V and 6 bases at J, leaving 5 bases unmatched. Germline-derived CDR1 and CDR2 are SGDLS and YYNGEE. The CDR3 loop is CASSVVTSGSRNEQFF. CDR3 DNA: TGTGCCAGCAGCGTAGTCACTAGCGGGAGTCGCAATGAGCAGTTCTTC. Based on the CDR3 plus reference TRBV9 and TRBJ2-1, the full variable domain is DSGVTQTPKHLITATGQRVTLRCSPRSGDLSVYWYQQSLDQGLQFLIQYYNGEERAKGNILERFSAQQFPDLHSELNLSSLELGDSALYFCASSVVTSGSRNEQFFGPGTRLTVL.

This chain joins TRBV3-1 (or the pseudogene TRBV3-2) and TRBJ2-7; D ambiguous. Germline loops: CDR1 LGHDT, CDR2 YNNKEL (reference sequence). This CDR3 is 15 amino acids long. Trimming removed 6 bases at V and 2 bases at J, with 17 bases between. CDR3 loop: CASSRTGSQAYEQYF. DNA of the CDR3: TGTGCCAGCAGTCGGACGGGCAGCCAGGCCTACGAGCAGTACTTC.

The V gene is TRBV20-1, the J gene TRBJ1-4; D gene uncertain. The CDR3 totals 11 residues. V was pared by 5 bases and J by 4 bases, with 5 bases between. Germline values: CDR1 DFQATT, CDR2 SNEGSKA (reference sequence). The CDR3 nucleotides read TGCAGTGCTGGCCTTAATGAAAAACTGTTTTTT. Its translation: CSAGLNEKLFF.

This clone came up once. This chain uses TRBV11-2 with TRBJ2-1; TRBD1 aligns across 8 bases. From germline, CDR1 is SGHAT and CDR2 FQNNGV. This CDR3 is built from 15 residues. The junction had 4 bases not matched to a gene; V was cut back by 5 bases and J by 1 base. CDR3 DNA: TGTGCCAGCAGCCCACAGGGGGAATCCTACAATGAGCAGTTCTTC. Encoded protein: CASSPQGESYNEQFF. Based on the CDR3 plus reference TRBV11-2 and TRBJ2-1, the full variable domain is EAGVAQSPRYKIIEKRQSVAFWCNPISGHATLYWYQQILGQGPKLLIQFQNNGVVDDSQLPKDRFSAERLKGVDSTLKIQPAKLEDSAVYLCASSPQGESYNEQFFGPGTRLTVL.

The chain links TRBV9 to TRBJ2-1; 7 bases align to TRBD2. V dropped 0 bases and J dropped 2; count of bases not matched to a gene: 5. CDR1 is SGDLS and CDR2 is YYNGEE in the germline V gene. This CDR3 region has 16 residues. This CDR3 reads CASSVGSGKAYNEQFF. CDR3 coding DNA: TGTGCCAGCAGCGTAGGGAGCGGGAAGGCCTACAATGAGCAGTTCTTC.

The V call is TRBV27, the J call TRBJ2-3; 7 bases fit TRBD2. Germline V gives CDR1 MNHEY, CDR2 SMNVEV (reference sequence). This CDR3 is 15 amino acids long. Losses at the gene ends were 1 base for V and 3 bases for J; bases not matched to a gene: 4. The CDR3 sequence is CASSLLGAGTDTQYF. CDR3 in DNA: TGTGCCAGCAGTTTATTGGGAGCGGGGACAGATACGCAGTATTTT.